Sequencing of this TCR beta chain was carried out in a study of T cell repertoires in cytomegalovirus infection. In TCRdb, the reads were re-called with MiXCR into one record per CDR3 protein. The sample includes approximately 70,000 distinct CDR3 sequences, more than 20% of them seen just once. In this sample, this clonotype turned up a few times. Its matching antigen is unknown. CDR3 length equals 13 residues. Germline CDR1 and CDR2: SGHRS and YFSETQ. Trimming removed 0 bases from V and 0 bases from J, with 3 bases in between. Study observations and caveats: The ex vivo response was dominated by HLA-C-restricted CMV-specific TCR beta clonotypes.

The TCR originated in a human donor in good health (CMV status not recorded). Some clones in this sample may be carry-over from other donors' samples. What was sequenced was PBMCs, sequenced either directly or after in vitro stimulation (not recorded which). This rearrangement joins TRBV5-1 to TRBJ1-2; D not resolved. The CDR3 DNA reads as TGCGCCAGCAGCTTGGACACTAACTATGGCTACACCTTC. Translated, it gives CASSLDTNYGYTF.